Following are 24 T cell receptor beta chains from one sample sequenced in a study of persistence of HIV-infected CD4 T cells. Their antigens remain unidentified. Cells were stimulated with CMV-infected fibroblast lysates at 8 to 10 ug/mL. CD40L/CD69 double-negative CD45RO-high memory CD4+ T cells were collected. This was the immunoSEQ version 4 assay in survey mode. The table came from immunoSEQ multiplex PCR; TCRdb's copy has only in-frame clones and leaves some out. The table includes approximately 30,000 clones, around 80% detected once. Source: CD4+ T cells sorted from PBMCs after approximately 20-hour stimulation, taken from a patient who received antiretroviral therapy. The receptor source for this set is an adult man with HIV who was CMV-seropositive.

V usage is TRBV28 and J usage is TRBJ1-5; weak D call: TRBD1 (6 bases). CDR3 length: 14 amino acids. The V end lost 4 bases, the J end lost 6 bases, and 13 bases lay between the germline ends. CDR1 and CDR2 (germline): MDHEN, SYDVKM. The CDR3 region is CASSSQGRGQPQHF. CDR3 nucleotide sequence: TGTGCCAGCAGTTCACAGGGCAGGGGTCAGCCCCAGCATTTT.

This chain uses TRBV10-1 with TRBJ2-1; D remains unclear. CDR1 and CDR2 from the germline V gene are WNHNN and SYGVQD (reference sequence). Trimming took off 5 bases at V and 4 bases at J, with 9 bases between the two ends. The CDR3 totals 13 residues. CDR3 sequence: CASSRGRYNEQFF. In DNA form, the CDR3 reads TGCGCCAGCAGTCGCGGAAGATACAATGAGCAGTTCTTC.

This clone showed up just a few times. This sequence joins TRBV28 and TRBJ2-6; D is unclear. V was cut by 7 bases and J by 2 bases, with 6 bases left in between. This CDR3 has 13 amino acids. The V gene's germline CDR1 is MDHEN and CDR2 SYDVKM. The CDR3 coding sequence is TGTGCCAGCACAAAGGCTGGGGCCAACGTCCTGACTTTC. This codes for CASTKAGANVLTF.

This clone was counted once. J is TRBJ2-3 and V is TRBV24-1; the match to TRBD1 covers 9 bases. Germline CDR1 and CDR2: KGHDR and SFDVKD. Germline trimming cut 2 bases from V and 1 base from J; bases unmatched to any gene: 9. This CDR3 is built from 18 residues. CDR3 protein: CATSDSGQGSVRTDTQYF. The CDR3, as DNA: TGTGCCACCAGTGATTCAGGACAGGGGAGTGTTCGCACAGATACGCAGTATTTT.

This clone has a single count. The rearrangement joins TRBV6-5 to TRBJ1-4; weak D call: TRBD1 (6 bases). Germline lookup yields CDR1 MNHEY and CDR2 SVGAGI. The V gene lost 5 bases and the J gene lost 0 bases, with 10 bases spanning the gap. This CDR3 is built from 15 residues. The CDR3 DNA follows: TGTGCCAGCAGTAAACAGGGTGCAACTAATGAAAAACTGTTTTTT. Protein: CASSKQGATNEKLFF.

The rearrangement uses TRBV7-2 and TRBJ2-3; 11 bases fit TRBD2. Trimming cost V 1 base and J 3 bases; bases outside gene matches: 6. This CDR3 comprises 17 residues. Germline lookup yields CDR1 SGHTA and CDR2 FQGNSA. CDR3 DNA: TGTGCCAGCAGCTTAGGTAGCGGGGGGGGTCGAACAGATACGCAGTATTTT. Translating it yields CASSLGSGGGRTDTQYF.

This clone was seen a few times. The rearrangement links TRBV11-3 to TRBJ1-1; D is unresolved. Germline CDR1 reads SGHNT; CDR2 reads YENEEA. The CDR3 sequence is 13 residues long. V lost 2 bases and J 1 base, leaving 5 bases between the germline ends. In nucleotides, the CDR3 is TGTGCCAGCAGCTTAAGTCCGAACACTGAAGCTTTCTTT. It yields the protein CASSLSPNTEAFF.

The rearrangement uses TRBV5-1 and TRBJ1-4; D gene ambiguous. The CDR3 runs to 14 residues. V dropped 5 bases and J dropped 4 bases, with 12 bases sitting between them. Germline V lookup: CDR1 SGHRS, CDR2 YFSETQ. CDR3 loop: CASSSAGDNEKLFF. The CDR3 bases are TGCGCCAGCAGTTCGGCCGGGGATAATGAAAAACTGTTTTTT.

CDR3 sequence (DNA): TGTGCCAGCAGCTGGGGGGGGAACCAGCCCCAGCATTTT. This codes for CASSWGGNQPQHF. The chain combines TRBV6-5 with TRBJ1-5, with D maybe TRBD1 (5 bases). The CDR3 has 13 amino acids. Germline V gene lookup returns CDR1 MNHEY and CDR2 SVGAGI. V gave up 6 bases and J gave up 7 bases, with 13 bases separating them.

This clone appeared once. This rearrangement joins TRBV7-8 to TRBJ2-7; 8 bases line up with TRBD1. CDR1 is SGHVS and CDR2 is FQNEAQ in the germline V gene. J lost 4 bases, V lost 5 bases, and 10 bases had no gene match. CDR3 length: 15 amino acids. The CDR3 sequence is CASSTTRTGSYEQYF. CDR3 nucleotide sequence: TGTGCCAGCAGCACAACCCGGACAGGGTCATACGAGCAGTACTTC.

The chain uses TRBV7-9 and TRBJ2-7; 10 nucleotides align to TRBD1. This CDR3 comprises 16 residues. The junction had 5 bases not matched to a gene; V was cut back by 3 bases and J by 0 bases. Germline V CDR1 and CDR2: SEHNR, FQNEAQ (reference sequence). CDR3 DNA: TGTGCCAGCAGCTTGGAAGACAGGGGGCCCTCCTACGAGCAGTACTTC. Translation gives CASSLEDRGPSYEQYF.

CDR3 region: CASSSDRRNTEAFF. The CDR3 DNA sequence: TGTGCCAGCTCTTCGGACAGGAGGAACACTGAAGCTTTCTTT. The J gene is TRBJ1-1, the V gene TRBV18, with 7 bases identical to TRBD1. The CDR3 covers 14 residues. V shed 6 bases and J 1 base; nucleotides not matched to a gene: 5. CDR1 is KGHSH and CDR2 is LQKENI in the germline V gene.

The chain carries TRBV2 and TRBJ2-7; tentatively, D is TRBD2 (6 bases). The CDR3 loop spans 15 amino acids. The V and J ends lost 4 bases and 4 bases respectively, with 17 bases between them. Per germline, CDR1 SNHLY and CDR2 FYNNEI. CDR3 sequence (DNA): TGTGCCAGCAGTGGGACATTAGGAGGGTTTTACGAGCAGTACTTC. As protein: CASSGTLGGFYEQYF.

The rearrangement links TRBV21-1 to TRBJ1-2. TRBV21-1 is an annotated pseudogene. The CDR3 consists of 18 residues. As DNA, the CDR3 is TGTGCCAGCACCGAAAAGGTGGGGGGCGACTCCTATTTCTATGGCTACACCTTC. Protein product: CASTEKVGGDSYFYGYTF.

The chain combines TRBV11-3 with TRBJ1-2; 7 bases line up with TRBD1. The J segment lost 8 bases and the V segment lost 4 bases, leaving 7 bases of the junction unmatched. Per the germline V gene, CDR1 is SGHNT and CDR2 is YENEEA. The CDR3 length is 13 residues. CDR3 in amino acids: CASSYQGGRGYTF. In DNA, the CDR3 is TGTGCCAGCAGCTATCAAGGGGGCAGAGGCTACACCTTC.

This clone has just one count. The CDR3 DNA reads TGTGCCAGTAAGGAGGCTTGGGGGTACTATGGCTACACCTTC. It encodes CASKEAWGYYGYTF. The chain recombines TRBV19 with TRBJ1-2, with D perhaps TRBD1 (5 bases). This CDR3 is 14 amino acids long. V lost 7 bases to trimming and J lost 3 bases, with 15 bases between them. Germline CDR1 and CDR2: LNHDA and SQIVND (reference sequence).

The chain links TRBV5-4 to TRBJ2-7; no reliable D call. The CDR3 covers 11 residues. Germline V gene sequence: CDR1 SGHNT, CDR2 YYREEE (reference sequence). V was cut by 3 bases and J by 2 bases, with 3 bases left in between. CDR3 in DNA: TGTGCCAGCAGCTCAACCTACGAGCAGTACTTC. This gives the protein CASSSTYEQYF.

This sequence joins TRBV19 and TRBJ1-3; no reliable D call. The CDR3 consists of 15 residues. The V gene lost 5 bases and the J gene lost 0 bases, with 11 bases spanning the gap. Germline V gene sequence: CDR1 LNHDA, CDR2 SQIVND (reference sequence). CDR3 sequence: CASSARQVSGNTIYF. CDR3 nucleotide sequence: TGTGCCAGTAGTGCAAGACAAGTCTCTGGAAACACCATATATTTT.

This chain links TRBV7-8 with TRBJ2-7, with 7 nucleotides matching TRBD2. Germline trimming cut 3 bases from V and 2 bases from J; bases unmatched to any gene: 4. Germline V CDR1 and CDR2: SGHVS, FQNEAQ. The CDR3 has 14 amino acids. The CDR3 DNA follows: TGTGCCAGCAGCTTCCGGGACTACACCTACGAGCAGTACTTC. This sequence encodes CASSFRDYTYEQYF.

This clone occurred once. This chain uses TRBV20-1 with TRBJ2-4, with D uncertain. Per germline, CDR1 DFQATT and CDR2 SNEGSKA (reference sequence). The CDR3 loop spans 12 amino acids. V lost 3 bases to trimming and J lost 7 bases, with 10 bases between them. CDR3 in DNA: TGCAGTGCTAGTAGTCCCCGGAACATTCAGTACTTC. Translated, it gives CSASSPRNIQYF.

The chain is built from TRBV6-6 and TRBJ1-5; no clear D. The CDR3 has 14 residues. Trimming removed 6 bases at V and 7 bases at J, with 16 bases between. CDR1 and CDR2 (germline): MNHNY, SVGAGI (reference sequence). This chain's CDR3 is CASRVPSGGQPQHF. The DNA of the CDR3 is TGTGCCAGCAGAGTACCATCGGGTGGCCAGCCCCAGCATTTT.

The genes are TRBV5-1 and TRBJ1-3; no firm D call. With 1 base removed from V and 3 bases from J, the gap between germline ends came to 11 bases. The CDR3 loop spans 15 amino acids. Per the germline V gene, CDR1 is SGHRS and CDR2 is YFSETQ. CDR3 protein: CASSLTASGGNTIYF. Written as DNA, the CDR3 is TGCGCCAGCAGCTTGACAGCGTCTGGTGGAAACACCATATATTTT.

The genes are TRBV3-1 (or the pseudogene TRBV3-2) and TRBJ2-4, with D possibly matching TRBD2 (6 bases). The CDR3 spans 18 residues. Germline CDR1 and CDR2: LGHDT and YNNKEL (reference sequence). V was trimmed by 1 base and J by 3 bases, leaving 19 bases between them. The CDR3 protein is CASSQGGRRGGDKNIQYF. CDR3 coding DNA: TGTGCCAGCAGCCAAGGAGGTCGGCGGGGCGGGGACAAAAACATTCAGTACTTC.

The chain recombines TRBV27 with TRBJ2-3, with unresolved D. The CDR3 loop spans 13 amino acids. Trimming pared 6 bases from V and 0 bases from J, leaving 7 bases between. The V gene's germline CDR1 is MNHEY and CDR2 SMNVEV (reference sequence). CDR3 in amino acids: CASRRPSTDTQYF. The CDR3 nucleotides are TGTGCCAGCAGACGACCTAGCACAGATACGCAGTATTTT.